This TCR beta chain was obtained from a study of control samples from healthy donors and cancer patients. This clone has only one observation. There are 15 residues in the CDR3. After removal of 3 bases from V and 6 bases from J, the junction contained 5 bases not matched to a gene. Germline-derived CDR1 and CDR2 are MNHEY and SVGEGT. Profiling relied on immunoSEQ multiplex PCR, and the TCRdb table lists in-frame clones only, not all of them. The repertoire holds some 150,000 clones, with roughly 94% as singletons. This clonotype originated in a man in his sixties with colorectal cancer. Sequencing used PBMCs. The chain couples TRBV6-2 or TRBV6-3 to TRBJ1-5; 10 nucleotides line up with TRBD1. The chain's CDR3 is CASSYPGTGVQPQHF. The CDR3 DNA reads TGTGCCAGCAGTTATCCCGGGACAGGGGTTCAGCCCCAGCATTTT.